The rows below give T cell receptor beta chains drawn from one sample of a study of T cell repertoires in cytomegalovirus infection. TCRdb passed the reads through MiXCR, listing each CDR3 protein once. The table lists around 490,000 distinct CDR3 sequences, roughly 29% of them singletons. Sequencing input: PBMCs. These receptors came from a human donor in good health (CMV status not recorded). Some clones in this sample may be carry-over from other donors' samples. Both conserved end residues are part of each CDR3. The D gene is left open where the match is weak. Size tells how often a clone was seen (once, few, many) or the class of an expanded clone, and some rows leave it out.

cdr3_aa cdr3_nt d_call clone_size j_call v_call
CATSDFLDSGEQFF TGTGCCACCAGTGATTTCTTAGATTCCGGTGAGCAGTTCTTC NA few TRBJ2-1 TRBV24-1
CASRTAGGANIQYF TGTGCCAGCAGGACAGCGGGAGGGGCAAACATTCAGTACTTC TRBD2 few TRBJ2-4 TRBV12-3/TRBV12-4
CASSSLPGQGVGELFF TGTGCCAGCAGTTCTCTTCCGGGACAGGGGGTCGGGGAGCTGTTTTTT TRBD1 many TRBJ2-2 TRBV6-1
CATRTGLYEQYF TGTGCCACCCGGACAGGGCTCTACGAGCAGTACTTC TRBD1 few TRBJ2-7 TRBV27
CASSPARTYGYTF TGCGCCAGCAGCCCCGCCCGTACCTATGGCTACACCTTC NA NA TRBJ1-2 TRBV4-3
CASSVGLETEQFF TGTGCCAGTAGTGTCGGACTGGAAACTGAGCAGTTCTTC NA NA TRBJ2-1 TRBV19
CASSRGPGHTGELFF TGCGCCAGCAGCCGGGGCCCAGGGCACACCGGGGAGCTGTTTTTT NA NA TRBJ2-2 TRBV4-3
CASKRVQGLNYGYTF TGTGCCAGCAAGAGAGTGCAGGGCTTAAACTATGGCTACACCTTC NA NA TRBJ1-2 TRBV27
CSAVGGTQYF TGCAGTGCCGTAGGTGGTACGCAGTATTTT NA few TRBJ2-3 TRBV20-1
CSARDLWGNEQFF TGCAGTGCTAGAGATCTGTGGGGGAATGAGCAGTTCTTC NA NA TRBJ2-1 TRBV20-1
CASSLFRAGAYEQYF TGTGCCAGCAGCCTTTTTCGGGCAGGGGCGTACGAGCAGTACTTC NA NA TRBJ2-7 TRBV11-2
CASSLRRLAGLGTQYF TGTGCCAGCAGCTTACGACGACTAGCGGGCCTCGGGACCCAGTACTTC TRBD2 many TRBJ2-5 TRBV7-2
CAISESRGQGFGNQPQHF TGTGCCATCAGTGAGTCGAGGGGACAGGGATTCGGCAATCAGCCCCAGCATTTT TRBD1 NA TRBJ1-5 TRBV10-3
CAGSVAAYNEQFF TGTGCCGGATCGGTAGCGGCCTACAATGAGCAGTTCTTC NA NA TRBJ2-1 TRBV7-9
CASSFKTMGQGLRNTIYF TGTGCCAGCAGCTTTAAGACGATGGGACAGGGGCTGAGAAACACCATATATTTT TRBD1 NA TRBJ1-3 TRBV12-3/TRBV12-4
CASSARGSEYNEQFF TGTGCCAGCAGCGCCAGAGGGAGCGAATACAATGAGCAGTTCTTC NA NA TRBJ2-1 TRBV7-9
CASSLGDREFQPQHF TGTGCCAGCAGCTTGGGGGACAGGGAGTTTCAGCCCCAGCATTTT TRBD1 many TRBJ1-5 TRBV7-2
CASSQESHTGELFF TGTGCCAGCAGCCAAGAGTCCCACACCGGGGAGCTGTTTTTT NA NA TRBJ2-2 TRBV4-2
CASALGAKNIQYF TGTGCCAGCGCCCTCGGGGCCAAAAACATTCAGTACTTC NA NA TRBJ2-4 TRBV28
CASSWTGWGEQFF TGTGCCAGCAGCTGGACAGGGTGGGGTGAGCAGTTCTTC TRBD1 NA TRBJ2-1 TRBV7-8
CASSYSLPEDTGELFF TGTGCCAGCAGTTATTCGTTACCTGAAGACACCGGGGAGCTGTTTTTT NA few TRBJ2-2 TRBV6-5
CSARNRDQARGKPYEQYF TGCAGTGCTAGAAACCGGGATCAGGCAAGGGGAAAACCCTACGAGCAGTACTTC NA NA TRBJ2-7 TRBV20-1
CASSPGLAGGLHEQFF TGTGCCAGCAGCCCCGGACTAGCGGGAGGGCTCCATGAGCAGTTCTTC TRBD2 many TRBJ2-1 TRBV7-9
CASKLPGLAGNNEQFF TGTGCCAGCAAACTACCTGGACTAGCGGGAAACAATGAGCAGTTCTTC TRBD2 NA TRBJ2-1 TRBV6-2/TRBV6-3
CASSLRRGRLAQYF TGTGCCAGCAGTTTACGGCGGGGCCGCCTAGCGCAGTATTTT NA few TRBJ2-3 TRBV12-3/TRBV12-4
CASSSNLLGSNQPQHF TGTGCCAGCAGTTCAAACCTTCTCGGTAGCAATCAGCCCCAGCATTTT NA NA TRBJ1-5 TRBV28